Below are 22 T cell receptor beta chains sequenced from a single sample in a study of T-cell memory formation after mild COVID-19. From the 5' RACE reads, TCRdb called clonotypes with MiXCR, one entry per CDR3 protein. The table shows over 300,000 distinct CDR3 sequences, with around a fifth occurring only once. Sample: PBMCs or a T cell subset sorted from them (not recorded which). These receptors originate from a man aged 18-30 years who had mild COVID-19 (a few samples of this study predate the infection). Cell type and time point are not known.

The rearrangement links TRBV5-1 to TRBJ2-2; 8 nucleotides align to TRBD1. Unmatched junction bases numbered 3, after V lost 1 base and J lost 1 base. CDR3 length: 16 amino acids. CDR1 is SGHRS and CDR2 is YFSETQ in the germline V gene. CDR3 coding DNA: TGCGCCAGCAGCTTGACTGGACAGGGGAACACCGGGGAGCTGTTTTTT. This sequence encodes CASSLTGQGNTGELFF.

In its sample, this clonotype was seen a few times. The V call is TRBV19, the J call TRBJ1-5; D gene unclear. CDR1 is LNHDA, CDR2 SQIVND, per germline (reference sequence). The V and J ends lost 3 bases and 10 bases respectively, with 16 bases between them. The CDR3 contains 14 residues. Written as DNA, the CDR3 is TGTGCCAGTAGTATGGGTACAGCTGGACTTCCCCAGCATTTT. Its protein is CASSMGTAGLPQHF.

Here the CDR3 reads CASSTPWGGELFF. The CDR3 nucleotides are TGTGCCAGCAGTACCCCCTGGGGAGGGGAGCTGTTTTTT. This rearrangement joins TRBV12-3 or TRBV12-4 to TRBJ2-2; D ambiguous. The length of the CDR3 is 13 residues. V was pared by 5 bases and J by 8 bases, with 12 bases between.

In its sample, this clonotype was seen a few times. This chain uses TRBV29-1 with TRBJ2-5; D tentatively reads TRBD1 or TRBD2 (6 bases each). CDR1 SQVTM and CDR2 ANQGSEA come from the germline V gene. This CDR3 has 14 residues. The ends were cut back, 4 bases at V and 4 bases at J, with 16 bases in the middle. CDR3 DNA sequence: TGCAGCGTTGGGCGGACTAAAGGGGGAGAGACCCAGTACTTC. Its translation is CSVGRTKGGETQYF. Looking up the rest from reference TRBV29-1 and TRBJ2-5 gives the full variable domain: SAVISQKPSRDICQRGTSLTIQCQVDSQVTMMFWYRQQPGQSLTLIATANQGSEATYESGFVIDKFPISRPNLTFSTLTVSNMSPEDSSIYLCSVGRTKGGETQYFGPGTRLLVL.

The V gene is TRBV5-1, the J gene TRBJ2-4; D is ambiguous. The V and J ends lost 4 bases and 3 bases respectively, with 20 bases between them. CDR1 is SGHRS, CDR2 YFSETQ, per germline. CDR3 length equals 17 residues. In nucleotides, the CDR3 is TGCGCCAGCAGCCATCCAGCTCGCGGCCCTAACAAAAACATTCAGTACTTC. Encoded protein: CASSHPARGPNKNIQYF.

The count of this clonotype is one. This chain links TRBV24-1 with TRBJ2-1; maybe TRBD1 (5 bases). V was clipped by 4 bases and J by 9 bases, with 9 bases between them. The CDR3 totals 12 residues. Germline CDR1 is KGHDR and CDR2 is SFDVKD. CDR3 sequence (DNA): TGTGCCACCAGTGACTACAGGTGTGAGCAGTTCTTC. It yields the protein CATSDYRCEQFF.

The chain couples TRBV7-9 to TRBJ2-6; D is unresolved. Trimming removed 5 bases at V and 2 bases at J, with 4 bases between. The V gene's germline CDR1 is SEHNR and CDR2 FQNEAQ (reference sequence). The CDR3 extends over 13 amino acids. The CDR3 region is CASSAAGANVLTF. The CDR3 DNA reads as TGTGCCAGCAGCGCTGCTGGGGCCAACGTCCTGACTTTC. Supplemented by reference TRBV7-9 and TRBJ2-6, the full variable domain reads DTGVSQNPRHKITKRGQNVTFRCDPISEHNRLYWYRQTLGQGPEFLTYFQNEAQLEKSRLLSDRFSAERPKGSFSTLEIQRTEQGDSAMYLCASSAAGANVLTFGAGSRLTVL.

The chain links TRBV6-1 to TRBJ2-7; D gene ambiguous. The length of the CDR3 is 13 residues. Germline V gene data show CDR1 as MNHNS and CDR2 as SASEGT. The V end was cut by 1 base, the J end by 0 bases, with 4 bases between. CDR3 nucleotide sequence: TGTGCCAGCAGTGAAGTCGCCTCCTACGAGCAGTACTTC. It specifies CASSEVASYEQYF.

The chain uses TRBV12-3 or TRBV12-4 and TRBJ2-5; D is possibly TRBD2 (7 bases). This CDR3 region has 16 residues. Trimming left V 2 bases short and J 5 bases short, with 18 bases between. CDR3 sequence reads: CASSLRIRGGGETQYF. CDR3 nucleotide sequence: TGTGCCAGCAGTTTAAGAATTCGCGGGGGCGGTGAGACCCAGTACTTC.

The chain uses TRBV7-8 and TRBJ1-5; D uncertain. CDR1 is SGHVS, CDR2 FQNEAQ, per germline. The V end lost 3 bases, the J end lost 6 bases, and 9 bases lay between the germline ends. The CDR3 contains 13 residues. The CDR3 loop is CASSFRDRQPQHF. The CDR3 coding sequence is TGTGCCAGCAGCTTTCGGGATCGTCAGCCCCAGCATTTT.

Only a few counts were recorded for this clonotype. V usage is TRBV2 and J usage is TRBJ1-5; TRBD1 aligns across 7 bases. Germline CDR1 and CDR2: SNHLY and FYNNEI. J lost 0 bases, V lost 4 bases, and 6 bases had no gene match. The CDR3 is made up of 16 amino acids. This chain's CDR3 is CASSGGGAYSNQPQHF. The CDR3 nucleotides are TGTGCCAGCAGTGGAGGGGGCGCCTATAGCAATCAGCCCCAGCATTTT.

This clonotype was observed at least ten times. The rearrangement links TRBV5-4 to TRBJ2-7; no firm D call. The ends were cut back, 0 bases at V and 5 bases at J, with 6 bases in the middle. Per the germline V gene, CDR1 is SGHNT and CDR2 is YYREEE (reference sequence). This CDR3 comprises 12 residues. DNA of the CDR3: TGTGCCAGCAGCTTGGACCAAAACGAGCAGTACGTC. Amino acid sequence: CASSLDQNEQYV.

In regard to this clonotype: A much larger clone differs from this one at a single base, so this may be a read error. This chain uses TRBV5-1 with TRBJ2-1, with TRBD2 matching 8 bases. Trimming took 2 bases from V and 4 from J; bases not matched to a gene: 2. The CDR3 extends over 14 amino acids. The V gene's germline CDR1 is SGHRS and CDR2 YFSETQ. The CDR3: CASSFAGGYNEQFF. CDR3 bases: TGCGCCAGCAGCTTTGCGGGGGGTTACAATGAGCAGTTCTTC. The full variable domain, rest sourced from reference TRBV5-1 and TRBJ2-1, is KAGVTQTPRYLIKTRGQQVTLSCSPISGHRSVSWYQQTPGQGLQFLFEYFSETQRNKGNFPGRFSGRQFSNSRSEMNVSTLELGDSALYLCASSFAGGYNEQFFGPGTRLTVL.

This clonotype appeared a few times. The CDR3 region has the DNA TGCGCCAGCAGCCGCTCCGGACAGGGAAACACCGGGGAGCTGTTTTTT. This encodes CASSRSGQGNTGELFF. The chain uses TRBV5-1 and TRBJ2-2; 8 positions agree with TRBD1. Trimming removed 4 bases from V and 2 bases from J; junction bases left unmatched: 7. The length of the CDR3 is 16 residues. Germline CDR1 is SGHRS and CDR2 is YFSETQ.

This clonotype was counted only a few times. The genes are TRBV4-3 and TRBJ2-3, with D possibly matching TRBD1 (5 bases). Germline V gene sequence: CDR1 LGHNA, CDR2 YSLEER. The CDR3 has 16 residues. V was clipped by 0 bases and J by 2 bases, with 12 bases between them. The CDR3 is CASSQETLGHTDTQYF. DNA for the CDR3: TGCGCCAGCAGCCAAGAGACATTGGGGCACACAGATACGCAGTATTTT.

This clonotype was observed a handful of times. The chain links TRBV7-2 to TRBJ2-7; 7 bases fit TRBD2. The CDR3 loop spans 11 amino acids. V lost 3 bases and J lost 12; bases outside the gene matches: 5. Per the germline V gene, CDR1 is SGHTA and CDR2 is FQGNSA. The CDR3 DNA is TGTGCCAGCAGCTTTGGGGGGGTTCCGTACGTC. Its translation is CASSFGGVPYV.

The chain couples TRBV7-9 to TRBJ1-2, with a weak D call TRBD1 (5 bases). V was clipped by 8 bases and J by 4 bases, with 14 bases between them. Germline lookup yields CDR1 SEHNR and CDR2 FQNEAQ (reference sequence). This CDR3 is built from 13 residues. CDR3 sequence reads: CASGQGLGYGYTF. For the CDR3, the DNA is TGTGCCAGCGGACAAGGACTTGGCTATGGCTACACCTTC. Combining the CDR3 with reference TRBV7-9 and TRBJ1-2 gives the whole variable domain DTGVSQNPRHKITKRGQNVTFRCDPISEHNRLYWYRQTLGQGPEFLTYFQNEAQLEKSRLLSDRFSAERPKGSFSTLEIQRTEQGDSAMYLCASGQGLGYGYTFGSGTRLTVV.

Only a few counts were recorded for this clonotype. This rearrangement joins TRBV5-1 to TRBJ2-7; no reliable D call. In germline, CDR1 is SGHRS, CDR2 YFSETQ. The CDR3 is 14 amino acids. V lost 1 base, J lost 2 bases, and 10 bases lay in between. The CDR3 nucleotides are TGCGCCAGCAGCTTGAAGGGATTAACCTACGAGCAGTACTTC. Translating gives CASSLKGLTYEQYF.

This clonotype occurred a few times. This sequence joins TRBV18 and TRBJ2-1; TRBD2 aligns across 7 bases. The CDR3 loop spans 14 amino acids. The V gene's germline CDR1 is KGHSH and CDR2 LQKENI. V dropped 3 bases and J dropped 9; count of bases not matched to a gene: 8. The CDR3 here is CASSPYPSGGEQFF. CDR3 nucleotide sequence: TGTGCCAGCTCACCGTATCCGTCGGGGGGTGAGCAGTTCTTC.

V gene TRBV15 combines with J gene TRBJ2-7; maybe TRBD1 (6 bases). Germline CDR1 LNHNV, CDR2 YYDKDF (reference sequence). The CDR3 is made up of 13 amino acids. V was clipped by 0 bases and J by 3 bases, with 6 bases between them. CDR3 loop: CATSREGGYEQYV. Here the CDR3 DNA reads TGTGCCACCAGCAGAGAAGGGGGCTACGAGCAGTACGTC.

This clonotype came up a few times. The V gene is TRBV5-1, the J gene TRBJ2-7; D not resolved. Trimming removed 1 base from V and 4 bases from J, with 6 bases in between. CDR3 length: 12 amino acids. In germline, CDR1 is SGHRS, CDR2 YFSETQ. The CDR3 region is CASSLSRYEQYV. The CDR3 DNA reads TGCGCCAGCAGCTTGTCCCGGTACGAGCAGTACGTC.

The chain joins TRBV25-1 to TRBJ1-1, with D possibly being TRBD1 (5 bases). CDR3 length: 12 residues. Trimming shortened V by 7 bases and J by 3 bases, and 9 bases separated the two germline ends. Germline CDR1 reads MGHDK; CDR2 reads SYGVNS. CDR3 loop: CASTLGDTEAFF. In DNA form, the CDR3 reads TGTGCCAGCACCCTGGGGGACACTGAAGCTTTCTTT.